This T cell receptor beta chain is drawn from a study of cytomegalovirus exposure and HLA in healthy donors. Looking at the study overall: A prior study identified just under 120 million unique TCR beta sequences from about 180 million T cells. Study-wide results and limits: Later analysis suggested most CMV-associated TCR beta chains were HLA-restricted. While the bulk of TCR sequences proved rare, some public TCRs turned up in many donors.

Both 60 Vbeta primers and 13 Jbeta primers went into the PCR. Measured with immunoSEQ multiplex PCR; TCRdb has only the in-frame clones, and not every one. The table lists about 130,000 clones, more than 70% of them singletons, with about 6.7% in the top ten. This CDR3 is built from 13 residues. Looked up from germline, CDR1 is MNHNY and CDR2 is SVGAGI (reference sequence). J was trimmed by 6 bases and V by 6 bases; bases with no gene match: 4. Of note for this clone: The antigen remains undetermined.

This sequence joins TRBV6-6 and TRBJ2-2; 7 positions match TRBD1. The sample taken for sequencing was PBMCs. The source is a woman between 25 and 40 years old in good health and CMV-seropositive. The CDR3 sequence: CASSRDSPGELFF. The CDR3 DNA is TGTGCCAGCAGCCGGGACAGCCCCGGGGAGCTGTTTTTT.